The present T cell receptor (beta chain) was sequenced within a study of neurological immune-mediated disorders (dated by TCRdb to about 2019). About the investigation overall: Among the 35 or so multiple sclerosis patients, relapsing-remitting MS was present in some 31 and secondary progressive MS was present in 3. Alongside PBMC samples, the set of more than 85 TCR-beta libraries contained longitudinal samples, technical triplicates, and paired CD4+ and CD8+ T-cell subsets that had been sorted. The study compared peripheral blood TCR-beta repertoires of HTLV-I-associated myelopathy (HAM/TSP) patients, multiple sclerosis patients and healthy controls using UMI-based sequencing. Of the 70 or so subjects in the cohort, around 15 were HAM/TSP patients, around 35 were multiple sclerosis patients, and some 20 were healthy controls.

This clonotype was seen many times. The specificity of this receptor is unknown. It has no much larger one-base neighbor in the sample; base qualities were not kept. cDNA was synthesized by template-switch 5'RACE using a primer with a 10-nucleotide random unique molecular identifier that tagged each TCR transcript. Every sequencing run covered 15-18 subjects and yielded more than 180 million TCR-beta sequences. Total RNA was extracted with the RNeasy kit. The KAPA Real-time Library Amplification kit was used to amplify TCR-beta VDJ regions with primers targeting the TCR constant region and the 5'RACE anchor. Sample indexes and Illumina adaptors were added in a first PCR, after which library yield was increased in a second PCR. After purification with Ampure beads, the TCR product of roughly 650 bp was size-selected on a 2% E-gel SizeSelection system. Before pooling, library quality was checked on a Bioanalyzer, concentration was measured with Qubit, and libraries were quantified with the Kapa Library Quantification kit. Libraries were sequenced paired-end 2 x 150 bp on an Illumina HiSeq 2500. To increase sequence diversity, roughly 24-32% phiX was spiked into each library pool. On the authors' methods: The quality-filtered reads were processed with the UMI-based MiGEC pipeline, whose error correction step removed more than 75% of the raw TCR sequences. VDJ genes were aligned to IMGT germline references, and clonotypes were defined by unique CDR3 amino acid sequence plus V-J genes. VDJtools evaluated clonal expansion, Shannon diversity and CDR3 relatedness (CalcPairwiseDistances, ClusterSamples); CLCbio workbench built phylogenetic trees. Clones with at least 8 unique UMIs were defined as expanded, with this threshold being based on coefficient-of-variation modelling across technical triplicates. TCRdb redid the processing of the public reads, applying fastp at Q25 and MiXCR, and retained in-frame beta chains. Entries that share a CDR3 protein sequence are merged under the most common genes and DNA. The V and J calls come from TCRdb's annotation, not from the publication. In all, the sample holds some 46,000 distinct CDR3 sequences, and around 4% of those were seen once. Of the sample, approximately 5.3% is held by the ten largest clones.

For unsorted PBMC libraries, 2 million PBMCs were used after storage in RNAlater at -80 degrees C until RNA extraction. Multiple sclerosis patients were enrolled in a US clinical protocol evaluating disease progression by magnetic resonance imaging. PBMCs were separated from peripheral blood using Ficoll-Hypaque density gradient centrifugation and then cryopreserved in liquid nitrogen. CDR1 and CDR2 were assigned from the germline V gene as SGHRS and YFSETQ. The cysteine opens and the phenylalanine closes a CDR3 of 14 amino acids. The kept DNA is CDR3 alone, 42 bases in frame from the first base. The V and J ends are trimmed by 1 base and 0 bases, leaving 8 bases between them. The paper's findings and limits, for the study overall: No identical CDR3 amino acid sequences were shared among expanded clones across subjects, suggesting private TCR-beta repertoires in all groups. Phylogenetic analysis grouped repertoires from 18 of 34 MS patients into a cluster of related CDR3 sequences, suggesting a possible repertoire-level signature. The highest TCR clonal expansion was observed in HAM/TSP patients, whereas the lowest was observed in MS patients, even when compared with healthy controls. The MS cluster was not associated with any clinical or MRI features, and the authors stated that larger cohorts are needed.

The source is an older woman with multiple sclerosis. Sequencing was carried out using PBMCs. The receptor chain draws on TRBV5-1 and TRBJ2-7; the D gene is possibly TRBD1 or TRBD2, with 5 bases matching each. The nucleotide sequence reads TGCGCCAGCAGCTTGTCAGGGAGCTCCTACGAGCAGTACTTC. This encodes CASSLSGSSYEQYF.